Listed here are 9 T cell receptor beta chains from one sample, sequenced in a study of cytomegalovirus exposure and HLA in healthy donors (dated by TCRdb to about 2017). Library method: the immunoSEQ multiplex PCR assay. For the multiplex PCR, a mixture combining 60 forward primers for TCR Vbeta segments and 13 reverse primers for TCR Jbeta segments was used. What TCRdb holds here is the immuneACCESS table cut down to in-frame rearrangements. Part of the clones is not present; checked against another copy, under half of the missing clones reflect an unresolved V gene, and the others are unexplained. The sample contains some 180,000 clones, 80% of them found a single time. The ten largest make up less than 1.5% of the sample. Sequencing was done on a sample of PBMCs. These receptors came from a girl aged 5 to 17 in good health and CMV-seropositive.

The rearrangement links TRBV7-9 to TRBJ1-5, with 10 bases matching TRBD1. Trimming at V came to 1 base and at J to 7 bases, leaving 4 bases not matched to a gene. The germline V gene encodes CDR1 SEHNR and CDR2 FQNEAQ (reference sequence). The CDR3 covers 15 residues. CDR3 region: CASSLGQGAVQPQHF. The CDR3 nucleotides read TGTGCCAGCAGCTTAGGACAGGGGGCTGTCCAGCCCCAGCATTTT.

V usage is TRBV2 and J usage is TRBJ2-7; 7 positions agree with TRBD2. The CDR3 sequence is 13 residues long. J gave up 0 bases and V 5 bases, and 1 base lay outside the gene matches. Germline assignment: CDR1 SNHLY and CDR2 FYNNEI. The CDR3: CASSSGTSYEQYF. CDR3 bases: TGTGCCAGCAGTAGCGGGACCTCCTACGAGCAGTACTTC.

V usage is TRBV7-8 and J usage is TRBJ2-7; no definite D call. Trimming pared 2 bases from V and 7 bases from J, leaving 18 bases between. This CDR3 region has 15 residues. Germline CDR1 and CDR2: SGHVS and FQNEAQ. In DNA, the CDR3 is TGTGCCAGCAGCTTACGACTGCACCCCGCCCAGGAGCAGTACTTC. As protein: CASSLRLHPAQEQYF.

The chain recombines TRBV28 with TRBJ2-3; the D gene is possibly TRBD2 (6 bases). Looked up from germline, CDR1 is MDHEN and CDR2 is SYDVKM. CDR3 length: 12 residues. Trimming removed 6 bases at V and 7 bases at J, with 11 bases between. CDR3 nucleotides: TGTGCCAGCAGCGGGAGTAGAAATACGCAGTATTTT. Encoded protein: CASSGSRNTQYF. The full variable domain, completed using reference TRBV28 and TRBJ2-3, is DVKVTQSSRYLVKRTGEKVFLECVQDMDHENMFWYRQDPGLGLRLIYFSYDVKMKEKGDIPEGYSVSREKKERFSLILESASTNQTSMYLCASSGSRNTQYFGPGTRLTVL.

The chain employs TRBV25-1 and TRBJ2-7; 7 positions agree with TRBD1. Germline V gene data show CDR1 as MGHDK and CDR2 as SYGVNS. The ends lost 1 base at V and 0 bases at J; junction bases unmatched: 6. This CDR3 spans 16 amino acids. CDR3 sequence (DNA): TGTGCCAGCAGTGAATGGGGGACAGAGAGCTCCTACGAGCAGTACTTC. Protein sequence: CASSEWGTESSYEQYF.

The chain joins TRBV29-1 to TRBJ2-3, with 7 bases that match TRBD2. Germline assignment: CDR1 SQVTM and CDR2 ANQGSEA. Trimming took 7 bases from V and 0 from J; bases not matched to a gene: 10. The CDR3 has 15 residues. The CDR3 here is CSGGGFDSSTDTQYF. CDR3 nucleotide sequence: TGCAGCGGCGGGGGTTTTGACTCTAGCACAGATACGCAGTATTTT.

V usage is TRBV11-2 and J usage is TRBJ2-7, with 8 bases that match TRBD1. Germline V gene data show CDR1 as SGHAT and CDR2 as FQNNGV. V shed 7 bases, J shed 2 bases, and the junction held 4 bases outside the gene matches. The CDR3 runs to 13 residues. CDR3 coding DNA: TGTGCCAGCACCGGGACAGGCGCCTACGAGCAGTACTTC. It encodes CASTGTGAYEQYF.

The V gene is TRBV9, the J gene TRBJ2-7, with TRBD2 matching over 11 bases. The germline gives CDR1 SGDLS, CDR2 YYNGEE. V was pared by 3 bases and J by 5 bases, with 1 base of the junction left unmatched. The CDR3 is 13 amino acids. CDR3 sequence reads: CASSGLAGHEQYF. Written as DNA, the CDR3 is TGTGCCAGCAGCGGACTAGCGGGGCACGAGCAGTACTTC.

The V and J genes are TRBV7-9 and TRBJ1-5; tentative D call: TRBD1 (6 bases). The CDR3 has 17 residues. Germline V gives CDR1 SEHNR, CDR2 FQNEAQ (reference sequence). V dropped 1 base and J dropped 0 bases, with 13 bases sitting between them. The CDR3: CASSLETGFYSNQPQHF. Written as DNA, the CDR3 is TGTGCCAGCAGCTTAGAGACAGGTTTTTATAGCAATCAGCCCCAGCATTTT.